This passage covers 30 T cell receptor beta chains from one sample sequenced in a study of technical replicates of blood from several donors (dated 2017 in TCRdb). The library was built by means of the immunoSEQ multiplex PCR assay. TCRdb took over this immuneACCESS table, retaining in-frame rearrangements with V and J assigned. Such tables are incomplete; in checked studies, under half of the missing clones stem from an unresolved V gene, and the remainder is unexplained. This sample lists more than 80,000 clones; 95% were detected once. The leading ten clones occupy 0.34% of the sample. Sequencing was performed on T cells isolated from PBMCs. The source is a human donor in good health.

This rearrangement joins TRBV2 to TRBJ2-1, with D perhaps TRBD2 (5 bases). The CDR3 loop spans 16 amino acids. The germline V and J ends were trimmed by 7 bases and 2 bases, with 18 bases remaining between them. Germline loops: CDR1 SNHLY, CDR2 FYNNEI. The CDR3 DNA reads as TGTGCCAGCAATAAGGACTCGACACTTACCTACAATGAGCAGTTCTTC. Translating it yields CASNKDSTLTYNEQFF.

The genes are TRBV5-1 and TRBJ1-1; TRBD1 agrees at 10 bases. Losses at the gene ends were 0 bases for V and 14 bases for J; bases not matched to a gene: 13. Germline-derived CDR1 and CDR2 are SGHRS and YFSETQ. CDR3 length: 15 amino acids. The CDR3 loop is CASSLETGGEVFVFF. CDR3 nucleotide sequence: TGCGCCAGCAGCTTGGAGACAGGGGGCGAAGTTTTTGTCTTCTTT.

V gene TRBV2 combines with J gene TRBJ1-2; D is ambiguous. CDR3 size: 14 residues. Germline V lookup: CDR1 SNHLY, CDR2 FYNNEI. The germline V and J ends were trimmed by 2 bases and 4 bases, with 11 bases remaining between them. The CDR3 is CASSETDSIYGYTF. CDR3 nucleotides: TGTGCCAGCAGTGAAACAGATTCAATCTATGGCTACACCTTC.

This chain joins TRBV30 and TRBJ2-3; D is unclear. This CDR3 has 13 residues. V lost 0 bases to trimming and J lost 0 bases, with 4 bases between them. Germline CDR1 is GTSNPN and CDR2 is SVGIG (reference sequence). The CDR3 DNA sequence: TGTGCCTGGAGTGTACGGAGCACAGATACGCAGTATTTT. It yields the protein CAWSVRSTDTQYF.

This chain joins TRBV4-3 and TRBJ2-1, with D possibly being TRBD1 (6 bases). Germline CDR1 and CDR2: LGHNA and YSLEER. The CDR3 is made up of 14 amino acids. The V gene lost 8 bases and the J gene lost 6 bases, with 17 bases spanning the gap. The CDR3 here is CASGPDRTSNEQFF. The CDR3 DNA reads TGCGCCAGCGGCCCGGACAGAACTTCCAATGAGCAGTTCTTC.

This chain links TRBV4-3 with TRBJ1-5; no clear D gene. V lost 0 bases, J lost 7 bases, and 13 bases lay in between. The CDR3 sequence is 15 residues long. Germline loops: CDR1 LGHNA, CDR2 YSLEER. The CDR3 region has the DNA TGCGCCAGCAGCCAAGATATCGGGGTTTGGCAGCCCCAGCATTTT. It is translated as CASSQDIGVWQPQHF.

The chain joins TRBV2 to TRBJ2-5; 9 positions agree with TRBD2. CDR3 size: 15 residues. The germline V gene encodes CDR1 SNHLY and CDR2 FYNNEI. After removal of 2 bases from V and 2 bases from J, the junction contained 3 bases not matched to a gene. CDR3 region: CASSERTSVQETQYF. The CDR3 DNA follows: TGTGCCAGCAGTGAAAGGACTAGCGTTCAAGAGACCCAGTACTTC.

The chain carries TRBV28 and TRBJ1-4, with 8 bases lining up with TRBD1. Germline CDR1 MDHEN, CDR2 SYDVKM. The V gene end was trimmed by 6 bases and the J gene end by 8 bases; junction bases not matched to a gene: 8. The CDR3 consists of 14 residues. As DNA, the CDR3 is TGTGCCAGCAGAAATACAGGGGGTGGGGAAAAACTGTTTTTT. It encodes CASRNTGGGEKLFF.

The chain has TRBV6-5 and TRBJ1-2, with 7 bases identical to TRBD1. Germline V gives CDR1 MNHEY, CDR2 SVGAGI. This CDR3 has 14 amino acids. The V gene end was trimmed by 4 bases and the J gene end by 4 bases; junction bases not matched to a gene: 6. CDR3 sequence (DNA): TGTGCCAGCAGTTCCCGAAACAGGGGCTATGGCTACACCTTC. The encoded protein is CASSSRNRGYGYTF.

The genes are TRBV28 and TRBJ2-4, with TRBD1 identical over 8 bases. Germline V gene sequence: CDR1 MDHEN, CDR2 SYDVKM. This CDR3 has 13 residues. With 6 bases clipped from V and 9 bases from J, the junction kept 7 bases outside the gene matches. The CDR3 loop reads CASRLGQESIQYF. The CDR3 nucleotides read TGTGCCAGCAGATTGGGACAGGAGAGCATTCAGTACTTC.

The chain links TRBV11-2 to TRBJ2-7; maybe TRBD2 (6 bases). Germline V gives CDR1 SGHAT, CDR2 FQNNGV. The V and J ends lost 5 bases and 3 bases respectively, with 14 bases between them. This CDR3 comprises 14 residues. CDR3 loop: CASSDPLSGYEQYF. In nucleotides, the CDR3 is TGTGCCAGCAGCGACCCCCTTAGCGGCTACGAGCAGTACTTC.

CDR3 DNA sequence: TGTGCCAGCAGCTTGGAGGACAGGGGGCTCGAGCAGTACTTC. Its translation is CASSLEDRGLEQYF. The chain uses TRBV5-6 and TRBJ2-7; 11 bases align to TRBD1. V shed 0 bases, J shed 6 bases, and the junction held 2 bases outside the gene matches. CDR1 is SGHDT, CDR2 YYEEEE, per germline. This CDR3 region has 14 residues.

The CDR3 sequence is CAISDAAENYNEQFF. The CDR3 DNA reads as TGTGCCATCAGTGATGCAGCGGAGAACTACAATGAGCAGTTCTTC. The genes are TRBV10-3 and TRBJ2-1; TRBD2 is a possible D gene (5 bases). This CDR3 contains 15 residues. Germline V lookup: CDR1 ENHRY, CDR2 SYGVKD. Trimming pared 3 bases from V and 3 bases from J, leaving 12 bases between.

The CDR3 DNA is TGCGCCAGCAGCTTTATGGGACAGGGAACAGATACGCAGTATTTT. It translates to CASSFMGQGTDTQYF. J is TRBJ2-3 and V is TRBV5-1; 9 bases are a match to TRBD1. This CDR3 has 15 residues. Germline assignment: CDR1 SGHRS and CDR2 YFSETQ. With 2 bases clipped from V and 3 bases from J, the junction kept 4 bases outside the gene matches.

This clone occurred once. The J gene is TRBJ2-7, the V gene TRBV27; TRBD2 matches at 11 bases. V gave up 0 bases and J gave up 5 bases; unmatched junction bases: 6. Germline V gene sequence: CDR1 MNHEY, CDR2 SMNVEV (reference sequence). This CDR3 is built from 16 residues. CDR3 in amino acids: CASSLSTTSGSNEQYF. The DNA for the CDR3 is TGTGCCAGCAGTTTATCGACAACTAGCGGGAGTAACGAGCAGTACTTC.

The V call is TRBV5-1, the J call TRBJ2-7; weak D call: TRBD1 (5 bases). V lost 0 bases and J lost 2, with 9 bases in between. The CDR3 length is 14 residues. Germline-derived CDR1 and CDR2 are SGHRS and YFSETQ. The CDR3 nucleotides are TGCGCCAGCAGCTTGGAAGGGGCCCCCTACGAGCAGTACTTC. Protein product: CASSLEGAPYEQYF.

This clone has only one observation. The chain has TRBV7-9 and TRBJ1-2; TRBD1 matches 9 bases. V was pared by 5 bases and J by 4 bases, with 5 bases of the junction left unmatched. The CDR3 is made up of 14 amino acids. The V gene's germline CDR1 is SEHNR and CDR2 FQNEAQ (reference sequence). CDR3 coding DNA: TGTGCCAGCAGCGGGACAGGGACAGGCTATGGCTACACCTTC. Translating it yields CASSGTGTGYGYTF.

The rearrangement uses TRBV11-2 and TRBJ2-3, with D maybe TRBD1 (5 bases). V was shortened by 6 bases and J by 3 bases, with 16 bases between the two germline ends. Germline V CDR1 and CDR2: SGHAT, FQNNGV. The CDR3 contains 15 residues. The CDR3 spells CASSNQGEPTDTQYF. The CDR3 DNA reads TGTGCCAGCAGTAATCAAGGGGAACCTACAGATACGCAGTATTTT.

The chain employs TRBV27 and TRBJ1-5, with 7 bases fitting TRBD1. CDR1 is MNHEY and CDR2 is SMNVEV in the germline V gene (reference sequence). CDR3 length equals 13 residues. V lost 5 bases, J lost 4 bases, and 2 bases stayed unmatched. As DNA, the CDR3 is TGTGCCAGCAGTCGACAGGGAAATCAGCCCCAGCATTTT. It yields the protein CASSRQGNQPQHF.

CDR3 protein: CASSYPSGESSYNEQFF. CDR3 DNA sequence: TGTGCCAGCAGTTACCCCAGCGGGGAAAGCTCCTACAATGAGCAGTTCTTC. The rearrangement uses TRBV28 and TRBJ2-1; TRBD2 matches at 7 bases. Unmatched junction bases numbered 9, after V lost 4 bases and J lost 0 bases. In germline, CDR1 is MDHEN, CDR2 SYDVKM. The CDR3 consists of 17 residues.

V gene TRBV5-4 combines with J gene TRBJ2-1; tentatively, D is TRBD1 (5 bases). The CDR3 runs to 13 residues. With 3 bases removed from V and 9 bases from J, the gap between germline ends came to 13 bases. Germline-derived CDR1 and CDR2 are SGHNT and YYREEE (reference sequence). CDR3 protein: CASSYPDQGEQFF. As DNA, the CDR3 is TGTGCCAGCAGCTACCCGGACCAGGGTGAGCAGTTCTTC.

For the CDR3, the DNA is TGTGCCAGCAGTTATCACCCACTGGAGGATACGCAGTATTTT. This codes for CASSYHPLEDTQYF. This chain links TRBV6-5 with TRBJ2-3; D remains ambiguous. V dropped 3 bases and J dropped 6 bases, with 13 bases sitting between them. This CDR3 is 14 amino acids long. The germline V gene has CDR1 MNHEY and CDR2 SVGAGI.

This chain links TRBV4-3 with TRBJ2-2, with a tentative D call TRBD1 (5 bases). With 3 bases removed from V and 6 bases from J, the gap between germline ends came to 11 bases. This CDR3 spans 14 amino acids. Germline-derived CDR1 and CDR2 are LGHNA and YSLEER. The CDR3 DNA reads as TGCGCCAGCAGCCAGTACAGGACCTCCGGGGAGCTGTTTTTT. Translating it yields CASSQYRTSGELFF.

V is TRBV7-2 and J is TRBJ2-7; D is undetermined. The V gene lost 2 bases and the J gene lost 0 bases, with 11 bases spanning the gap. The length of the CDR3 is 15 residues. CDR1 is SGHTA, CDR2 FQGNSA, per germline. Written as DNA, the CDR3 is TGTGCCAGCAGCTTACTGGGCAGGAACTCCTACGAGCAGTACTTC. Protein: CASSLLGRNSYEQYF.

This clone was recorded only once. This chain connects TRBV30 to TRBJ2-2, with 7 bases fitting TRBD1. With V trimmed by 4 bases and J by 1 base, 3 bases remained unmatched. The V gene's germline CDR1 is GTSNPN and CDR2 SVGIG (reference sequence). The CDR3 consists of 14 residues. The CDR3 nucleotides read TGTGCCTGGACCAGACAGGGGAACACCGGGGAGCTGTTTTTT. Translated: CAWTRQGNTGELFF.

The chain links TRBV7-9 to TRBJ2-2; TRBD1 is a possible D gene (6 bases). The CDR3 has 17 residues. V was trimmed by 2 bases and J by 4 bases, leaving 17 bases between them. Germline V gene sequence: CDR1 SEHNR, CDR2 FQNEAQ (reference sequence). The CDR3 is CASSLITGIWGTGELFF. DNA of the CDR3: TGTGCCAGCAGCTTAATCACAGGGATTTGGGGCACCGGGGAGCTGTTTTTT.

The V and J genes are TRBV5-8 and TRBJ1-1, with a weak D call TRBD1 (5 bases). V gave up 1 base and J gave up 5 bases, with 9 bases separating them. CDR1 and CDR2 from the germline V gene are SGHTS and YDEGEE. The CDR3 is made up of 13 amino acids. The CDR3 bases are TGTGCCAGCAGCTTGAACCGGGGGACTGAAGCTTTCTTT. It is translated as CASSLNRGTEAFF.

The chain joins TRBV6-5 to TRBJ1-2, with D uncertain. The CDR3 is made up of 14 amino acids. With 0 bases removed from V and 4 bases from J, the gap between germline ends came to 9 bases. Looked up from germline, CDR1 is MNHEY and CDR2 is SVGAGI. The DNA of the CDR3 is TGTGCCAGCAGTTACTCAGAAAGCGTCTATGGCTACACCTTC. Its translation: CASSYSESVYGYTF.

The rearrangement links TRBV9 to TRBJ2-7; 8 bases are shared with TRBD1. V lost 2 bases to trimming and J lost 2 bases; unmatched junction nucleotides: 12. The CDR3 is 17 amino acids. The germline V gene has CDR1 SGDLS and CDR2 YYNGEE. The CDR3 sequence: CASSVGPSGTGAYEQYF. The CDR3 DNA is TGTGCCAGCAGCGTCGGTCCTTCCGGGACAGGAGCCTACGAGCAGTACTTC. The full variable domain, completed using reference TRBV9 and TRBJ2-7, is DSGVTQTPKHLITATGQRVTLRCSPRSGDLSVYWYQQSLDQGLQFLIQYYNGEERAKGNILERFSAQQFPDLHSELNLSSLELGDSALYFCASSVGPSGTGAYEQYFGPGTRLTVT.

The gene calls are TRBV2 and TRBJ2-1; a weak D match, TRBD1 (5 bases). The CDR3 sequence is 15 residues long. Trimming removed 5 bases at V and 0 bases at J, with 11 bases between. CDR1 and CDR2 from the germline V gene are SNHLY and FYNNEI. CDR3 loop: CASSHIDSSYNEQFF. The CDR3 DNA reads as TGTGCCAGCAGTCACATTGACAGCTCCTACAATGAGCAGTTCTTC.